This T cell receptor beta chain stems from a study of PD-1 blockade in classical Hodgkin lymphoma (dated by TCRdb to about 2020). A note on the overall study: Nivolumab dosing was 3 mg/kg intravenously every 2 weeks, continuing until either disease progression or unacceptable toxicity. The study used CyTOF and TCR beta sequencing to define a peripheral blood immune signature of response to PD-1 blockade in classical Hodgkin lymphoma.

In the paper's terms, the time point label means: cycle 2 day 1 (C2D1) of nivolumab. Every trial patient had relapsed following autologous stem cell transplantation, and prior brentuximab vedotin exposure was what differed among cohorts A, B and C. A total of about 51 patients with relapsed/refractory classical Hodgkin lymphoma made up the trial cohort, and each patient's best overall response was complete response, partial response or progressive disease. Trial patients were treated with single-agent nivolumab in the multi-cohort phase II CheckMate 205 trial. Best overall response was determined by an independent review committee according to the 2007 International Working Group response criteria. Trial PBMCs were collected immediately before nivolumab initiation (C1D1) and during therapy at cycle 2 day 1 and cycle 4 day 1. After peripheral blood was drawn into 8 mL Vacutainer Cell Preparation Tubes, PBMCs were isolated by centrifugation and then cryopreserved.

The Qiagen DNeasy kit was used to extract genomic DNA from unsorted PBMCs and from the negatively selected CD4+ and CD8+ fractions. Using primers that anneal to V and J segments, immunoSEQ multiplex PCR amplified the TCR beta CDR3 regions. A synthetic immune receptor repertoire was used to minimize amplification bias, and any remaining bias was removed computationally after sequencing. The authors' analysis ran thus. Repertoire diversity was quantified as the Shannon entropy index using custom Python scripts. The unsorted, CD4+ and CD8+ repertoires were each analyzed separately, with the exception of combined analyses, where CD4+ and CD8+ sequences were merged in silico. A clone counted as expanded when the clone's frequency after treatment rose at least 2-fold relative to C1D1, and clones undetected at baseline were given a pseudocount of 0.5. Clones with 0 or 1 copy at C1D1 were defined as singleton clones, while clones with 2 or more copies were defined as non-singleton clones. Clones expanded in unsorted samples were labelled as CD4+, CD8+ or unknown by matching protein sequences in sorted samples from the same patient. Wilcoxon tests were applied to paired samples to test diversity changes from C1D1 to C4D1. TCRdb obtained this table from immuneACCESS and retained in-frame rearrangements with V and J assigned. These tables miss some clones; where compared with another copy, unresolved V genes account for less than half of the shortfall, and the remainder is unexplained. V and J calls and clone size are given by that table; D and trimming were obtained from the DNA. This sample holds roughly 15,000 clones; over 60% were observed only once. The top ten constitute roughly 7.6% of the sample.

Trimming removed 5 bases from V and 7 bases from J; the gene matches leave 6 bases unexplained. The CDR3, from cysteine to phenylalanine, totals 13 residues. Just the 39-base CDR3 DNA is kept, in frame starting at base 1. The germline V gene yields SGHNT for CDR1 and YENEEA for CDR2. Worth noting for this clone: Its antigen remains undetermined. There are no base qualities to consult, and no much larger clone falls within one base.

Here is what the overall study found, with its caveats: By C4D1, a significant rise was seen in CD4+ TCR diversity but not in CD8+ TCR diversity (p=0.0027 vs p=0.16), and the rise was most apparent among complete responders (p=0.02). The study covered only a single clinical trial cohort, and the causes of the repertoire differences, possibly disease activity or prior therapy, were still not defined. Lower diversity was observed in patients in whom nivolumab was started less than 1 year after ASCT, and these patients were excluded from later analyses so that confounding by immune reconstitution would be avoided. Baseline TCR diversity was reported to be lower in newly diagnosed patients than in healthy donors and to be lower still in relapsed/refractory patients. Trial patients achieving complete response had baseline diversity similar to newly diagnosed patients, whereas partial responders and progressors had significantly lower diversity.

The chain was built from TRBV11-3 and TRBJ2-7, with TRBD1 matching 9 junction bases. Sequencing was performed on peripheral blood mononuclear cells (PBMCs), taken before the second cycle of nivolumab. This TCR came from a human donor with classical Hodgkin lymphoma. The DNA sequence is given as TGTGCCAGCAGCCTGGGGACAGGGATTGAGCAGTACTTC. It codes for CASSLGTGIEQYF.